One T cell receptor beta chain is described in this entry. The antigen remains undetermined. This sample is drawn from a study of T cell responses to AZD1222 COVID-19 vaccine. Study observations and caveats: Donors were largely white British and mainly female; clonal diversity was possibly underestimated. Receipt of two AZD1222 doses was followed by a rise in Spike-specific TCR breadth and depth.

Second doses were pooled across both intervals (about 4 or about 12 weeks). The CDR3 has 13 residues. Germline V lookup: CDR1 ENHRY, CDR2 SYGVKD. Between the trimmed V and J ends, which lost 8 bases and 0 bases, there was a span of 7 bases. The data were produced by immunoSEQ multiplex PCR, yet TCRdb's version contains in-frame clones alone and is incomplete. Here the sample spans over 75,000 clones, 70% to 90% being singletons. The source of this sequence is an adult who received the AZD1222 COVID-19 vaccine. V gene TRBV10-3 combines with J gene TRBJ1-4; D unclear. The starting material was peripheral blood, obtained 28 days after the second AZD1222 dose. The CDR3 protein is CAIRGSTNEKLFF. The DNA for the CDR3 is TGTGCCATCCGAGGGTCAACTAATGAAAAACTGTTTTTT.